Below, one TCR beta chain is given with its context. It has no known antigen specificity. Per-nucleotide qualities are absent, and no much larger clonotype sits a single base away. The record originates from a study of blood T cell repertoires in COVID-19 (dated by TCRdb to 2019 to 2021). Context from the whole study: Collaborator samples came from the United States, Italy and Spain and covered acute and convalescent phases of COVID-19. Where available, HLA class I and class II types were obtained from metadata supplied by the sample provider rather than from assay-based typing. The material from the prospective study consisted of cDNA or gDNA derived from T cells, B-cell-depleted T cells, or PBMCs. The samples were drawn from two sources: the first 160 participants of the ongoing ImmuneRACE study, and 1,000 to 1,500 subjects contributed by 6 global collaborators. The dataset comprised deeply sampled blood TCRbeta repertoires from subjects exposed to, actively infected with, or recovered from COVID-19. The repertoires were released in a freely available public database meant as a resource for research on the immune response to SARS-CoV-2. A de-identified subject ID, COVID-19 status, age in years and sex were almost always included in the sample metadata.

Participants in the prospective study were enrolled through a virtual design, were aged about 18 to 89 years, and lived in 20 to 30 United States geographic areas. In the prospective study, cohorts were assigned on the basis of participant-reported clinical history obtained from a screening survey and a study questionnaire. Recovered participants in ImmuneRACE Cohort 3 were defined by two consecutive negative NP/OP PCR tests, clearance by a healthcare professional, or resolution of symptoms. Mobile phlebotomists in the prospective study collected whole blood, serum and a nasopharyngeal or oropharyngeal swab from every participant. Participants in the prospective study had the option to provide additional blood draws and questionnaires over a roughly 2-month period. Blood samples from the prospective study were shipped frozen or at room temperature prior to DNA extraction. TCRbeta CDR3 regions were amplified from genomic DNA using the immunoSEQ Assay, a bias-controlled multiplex PCR. The paper's data handling went like this. The number of nucleated cells in each sample was estimated from the amplification of reference gene primers within the assay. To quantify the absolute abundance of each unique TCRbeta CDR3 rearrangement, sequence reads were collapsed and filtered. For each sample, productive Simpson clonality was calculated as the square root of Simpson's diversity index across productive rearrangements. TCRdb obtained this table from immuneACCESS and retained in-frame rearrangements with V and J assigned. These tables miss some clones; where compared with another copy, unresolved V genes account for less than half of the shortfall, and the remainder is unexplained. V and J calls and clone size are those listed in that table; D and trimming were worked out from the DNA. In all, the sample holds over 250,000 clones, and about 88% of those were seen once. Roughly 2.5% of the sample lies in the top ten.

General findings and caveats noted by the study authors: How much clinical and demographic metadata was included differed by source and by participant, and the metadata was provided uncurated.

Trimming accounts for 5 bases at V and 3 bases at J, while the number of junction bases matched to no gene is 7. From its cysteine to its phenylalanine, the CDR3 spans 16 amino acids. CDR3 DNA only is kept here, 48 bases in frame from base 1. CDR1 is given as KGHDR and CDR2 as SFDVKD, both from the germline V gene. Input material: PBMCs or T cells enriched from blood (not recorded which). Here the chain combines TRBV24-1 and TRBJ2-5; TRBD1 lines up with 11 middle nucleotides. The source of this sequence is a man between 60 and 75 years old who had recovered from COVID-19. The DNA sequence is given as TGTGCCACCAGTGCTGTGCCGGGACAGGGGGAAGAGACCCAGTACTTC. Translated, this gives CATSAVPGQGEETQYF.